This T cell receptor (beta chain) was captured in a study of T cell repertoires in cytomegalovirus infection. Study information: The public TCR beta signatures pointed to both CMV infection and matching HLA type.

This clonotype was found once. As yet, its antigen is unknown. A much larger clone differs by one base, so this may be a read error. MiXCR, run by TCRdb on the reads, gives a single entry per CDR3 protein. The sample carries some 200,000 distinct CDR3 sequences, 35% to 40% recorded once. The germline CDR1 and CDR2 sequences are SGHTA and FQGNSA. This CDR3 region has 14 residues. The specimen was CD8+ T cells from cultured PBMCs, collected from culture after CMV antigen stimulation. The chain links TRBV7-2 to TRBJ2-2, with D possibly matching TRBD2 (6 bases). This sequence originates from a human donor in good health (CMV status not recorded). Some clones in this sample may be carry-over from other donors' samples. The CDR3 region is CASSLGGGGGDLFF. CDR3 nucleotides: TGTGCCAGCAGCTTAGGCGGCGGAGGCGGGGATCTGTTTTTT.